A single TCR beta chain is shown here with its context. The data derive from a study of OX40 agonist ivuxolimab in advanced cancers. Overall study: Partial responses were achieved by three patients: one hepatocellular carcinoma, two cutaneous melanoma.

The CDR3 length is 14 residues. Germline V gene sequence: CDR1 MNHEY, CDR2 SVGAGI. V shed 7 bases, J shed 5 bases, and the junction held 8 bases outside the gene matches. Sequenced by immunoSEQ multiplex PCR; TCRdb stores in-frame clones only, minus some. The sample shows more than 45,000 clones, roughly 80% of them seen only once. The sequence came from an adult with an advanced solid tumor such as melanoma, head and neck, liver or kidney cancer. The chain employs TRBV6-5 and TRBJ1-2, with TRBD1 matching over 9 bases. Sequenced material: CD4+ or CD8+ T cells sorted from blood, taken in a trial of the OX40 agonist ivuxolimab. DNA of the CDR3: TGTGCCAGCACCTCCCCGGACAGGGGATATGGCTACACCTTC. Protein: CASTSPDRGYGYTF.